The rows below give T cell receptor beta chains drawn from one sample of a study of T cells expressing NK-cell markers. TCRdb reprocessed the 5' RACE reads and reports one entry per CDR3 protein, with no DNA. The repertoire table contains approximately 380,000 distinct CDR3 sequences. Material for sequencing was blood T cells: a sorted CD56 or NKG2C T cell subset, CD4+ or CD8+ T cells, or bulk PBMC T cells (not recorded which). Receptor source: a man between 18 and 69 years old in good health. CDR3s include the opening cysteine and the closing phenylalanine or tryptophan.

cdr3_aa: CASSPGQGQFYNEQFF
v_call: TRBV5-1
j_call: TRBJ2-1

cdr3_aa: CASSLVVSQETQYF
v_call: TRBV5-6
j_call: TRBJ2-5

cdr3_aa: CASSNLWDRGGNQPQHF
v_call: TRBV19
j_call: TRBJ1-5

cdr3_aa: CASSYRGQGVGPQYF
v_call: TRBV6-2/TRBV6-3
j_call: TRBJ2-5

cdr3_aa: CSARDPSGGTQYF
v_call: TRBV20-1
j_call: TRBJ2-5

cdr3_aa: CASRATGTVRNQPQHF
v_call: TRBV2
j_call: TRBJ1-5

cdr3_aa: CASNKITGGGLYNEQFF
v_call: TRBV28
j_call: TRBJ2-1

cdr3_aa: CASSYSRSSQGGEQYF
v_call: TRBV6-5
j_call: TRBJ2-7

cdr3_aa: CASSLGGMGETQYF
v_call: TRBV7-9
j_call: TRBJ2-5

cdr3_aa: CATGARGADTQYF
v_call: TRBV24-1
j_call: TRBJ2-3

cdr3_aa: CASSYRQMNNEKLFF
v_call: TRBV27
j_call: TRBJ1-4

cdr3_aa: CASSPQTSLVETQYF
v_call: TRBV18
j_call: TRBJ2-5

cdr3_aa: CASSLRQGAGVADQETQYF
v_call: TRBV11-2
j_call: TRBJ2-5

cdr3_aa: CSARSTGRGTDTQYF
v_call: TRBV20-1
j_call: TRBJ2-3

cdr3_aa: CASTNNWEGEQYF
v_call: TRBV2
j_call: TRBJ2-7

cdr3_aa: CASSPGTASGNTIYF
v_call: TRBV7-9
j_call: TRBJ1-3

cdr3_aa: CASSQDGGQGEKLFF
v_call: TRBV3-1
j_call: TRBJ1-4

cdr3_aa: CAGNRAGNEQFF
v_call: TRBV30
j_call: TRBJ2-1

cdr3_aa: CASSNHGQGTDTQYF
v_call: TRBV18
j_call: TRBJ2-3

cdr3_aa: CASSYKGQFNEQFF
v_call: TRBV6-5
j_call: TRBJ2-1

cdr3_aa: CASSRIASYNSPLHF
v_call: TRBV12-3/TRBV12-4
j_call: TRBJ1-6

cdr3_aa: CASRARHEQFF
v_call: TRBV6-1
j_call: TRBJ2-1

cdr3_aa: CASSPPNRGLYGYTF
v_call: TRBV18
j_call: TRBJ1-2

cdr3_aa: CSASETSGGARGQYF
v_call: TRBV20-1
j_call: TRBJ2-3

cdr3_aa: CASSVAGGGSPPTQYF
v_call: TRBV9
j_call: TRBJ2-3

cdr3_aa: CASSLGLKEKYF
v_call: TRBV7-9
j_call: TRBJ2-7

cdr3_aa: CAISERGASNQPQHF
v_call: TRBV10-3
j_call: TRBJ1-5

cdr3_aa: CASSPPRGGWDNEQFF
v_call: TRBV7-2
j_call: TRBJ2-1

cdr3_aa: CASSSARRAGTDTQYF
v_call: TRBV7-2
j_call: TRBJ2-3

cdr3_aa: CSATDRATEQFF
v_call: TRBV20-1
j_call: TRBJ2-1

cdr3_aa: CASSHLGLITEAFF
v_call: TRBV3-1
j_call: TRBJ1-1

cdr3_aa: CASSYSGSADEKLFF
v_call: TRBV6-5
j_call: TRBJ1-4

cdr3_aa: CASSLNRDNSPLHF
v_call: TRBV7-9
j_call: TRBJ1-6

cdr3_aa: CASSLDWVNEQFF
v_call: TRBV12-3/TRBV12-4
j_call: TRBJ2-1

cdr3_aa: CASSARRGVINNEQFF
v_call: TRBV6-1
j_call: TRBJ2-1

cdr3_aa: CASSPTEGTAERELFF
v_call: TRBV21-1
j_call: TRBJ2-2

cdr3_aa: CASTRGWGLYGYTF
v_call: TRBV12-3/TRBV12-4
j_call: TRBJ1-2

cdr3_aa: CASSHGQQSPLHF
v_call: TRBV4-2
j_call: TRBJ1-6

cdr3_aa: CASSRGLAGTEAQYF
v_call: TRBV12-3/TRBV12-4
j_call: TRBJ2-5

cdr3_aa: CASRIAGPETQYF
v_call: TRBV2
j_call: TRBJ2-5

cdr3_aa: CASFTGRKNTEAFF
v_call: TRBV27
j_call: TRBJ1-1

cdr3_aa: CASSPPGQAVYEQYF
v_call: TRBV27
j_call: TRBJ2-7

cdr3_aa: CASRGGGLGVRNTIYF
v_call: TRBV28
j_call: TRBJ1-3

cdr3_aa: CSVEGDSTTQYF
v_call: TRBV29-1
j_call: TRBJ2-3

cdr3_aa: CASSPPERAGEKLFF
v_call: TRBV18
j_call: TRBJ1-4

cdr3_aa: CSWRGYRTDTQYF
v_call: TRBV29-1
j_call: TRBJ2-3

cdr3_aa: CASRGTSSYGYTF
v_call: TRBV11-2
j_call: TRBJ1-2

cdr3_aa: CASSLFFAGTGDIEAFF
v_call: TRBV5-1
j_call: TRBJ1-1

cdr3_aa: CASSLIPRDRGKDTQYF
v_call: TRBV4-1
j_call: TRBJ2-3

cdr3_aa: CASSLVGTGKNIQYF
v_call: TRBV11-2
j_call: TRBJ2-4

cdr3_aa: CASSLMPRAYNEQFF
v_call: TRBV28
j_call: TRBJ2-1

cdr3_aa: CASSHWTGFGTEAFF
v_call: TRBV3-1
j_call: TRBJ1-1

cdr3_aa: CASSHVTSGVKETQYF
v_call: TRBV4-1
j_call: TRBJ2-5